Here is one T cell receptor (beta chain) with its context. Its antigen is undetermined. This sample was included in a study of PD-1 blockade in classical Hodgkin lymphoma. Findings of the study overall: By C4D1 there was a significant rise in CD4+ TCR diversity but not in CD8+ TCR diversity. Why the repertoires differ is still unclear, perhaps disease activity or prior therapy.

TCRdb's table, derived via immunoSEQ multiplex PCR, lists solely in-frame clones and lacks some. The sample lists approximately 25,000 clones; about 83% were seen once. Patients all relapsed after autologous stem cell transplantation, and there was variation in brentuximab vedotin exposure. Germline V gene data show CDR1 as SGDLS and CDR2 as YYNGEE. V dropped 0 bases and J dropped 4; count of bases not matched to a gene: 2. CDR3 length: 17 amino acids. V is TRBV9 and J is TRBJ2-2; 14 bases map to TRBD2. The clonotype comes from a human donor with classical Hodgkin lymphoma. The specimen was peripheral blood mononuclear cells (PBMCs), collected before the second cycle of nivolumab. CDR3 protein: CASSVGLAGGGTGELFF. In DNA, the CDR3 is TGTGCCAGCAGCGTAGGACTAGCGGGAGGGGGCACCGGGGAGCTGTTTTTT.